This T cell receptor beta chain was documented in a study of cytomegalovirus exposure and HLA in healthy donors. Looking at the study overall: As released early, the data held 85 million to 95 million unique TCRs from HLA-typed donors.

Comment on this clone: What it binds is unknown.

Findings and caveats of the study: There were some public TCRs occurring in many donors, but most TCR sequences were rare. A missense DCLRE1C variant was associated with V- and J-gene trimming of TCR beta chains in a later analysis, and an independent cohort replicated the association. Later analysis showed TCR association rates varying by HLA locus, highest for DRB1 and lowest for HLA-C.

Looked up from germline, CDR1 is MNHEY and CDR2 is SVGAGI. V dropped 5 bases and J dropped 6 bases, with 10 bases sitting between them. The CDR3 covers 13 residues. Amplification used 60 Vbeta primers and 13 Jbeta primers. Produced via immunoSEQ multiplex PCR; TCRdb's table is partial and in-frame only. The sample holds 160,000 or so clones; about 80% are singletons and the top ten take 8% to 10%. Sequences were obtained from PBMCs. The chain links TRBV6-5 to TRBJ1-4; tentatively, D is TRBD1 (5 bases). This TCR derives from a man aged 18-30 years in good health and CMV-seropositive. CDR3 sequence reads: CASSQGRDEKLFF. The CDR3 coding sequence is TGTGCCAGCAGTCAGGGTAGGGATGAAAAACTGTTTTTT.